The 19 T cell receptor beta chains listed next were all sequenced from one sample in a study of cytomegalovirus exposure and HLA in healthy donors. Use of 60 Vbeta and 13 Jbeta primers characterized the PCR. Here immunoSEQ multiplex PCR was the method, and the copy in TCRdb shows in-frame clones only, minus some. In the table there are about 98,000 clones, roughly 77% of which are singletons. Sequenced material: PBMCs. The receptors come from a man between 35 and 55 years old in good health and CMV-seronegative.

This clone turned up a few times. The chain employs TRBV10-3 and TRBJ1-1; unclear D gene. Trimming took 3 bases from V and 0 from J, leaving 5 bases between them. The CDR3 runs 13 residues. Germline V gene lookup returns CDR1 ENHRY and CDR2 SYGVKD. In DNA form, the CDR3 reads TGTGCCATCAGTGACAGTGTGAACACTGAAGCTTTCTTT. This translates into CAISDSVNTEAFF.

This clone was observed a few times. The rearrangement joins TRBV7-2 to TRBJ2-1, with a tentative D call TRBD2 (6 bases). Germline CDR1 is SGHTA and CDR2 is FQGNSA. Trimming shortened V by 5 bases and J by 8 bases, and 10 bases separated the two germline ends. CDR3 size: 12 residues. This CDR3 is CASSGTGYEQFF. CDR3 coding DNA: TGTGCCAGCAGCGGGACTGGGTATGAGCAGTTCTTC. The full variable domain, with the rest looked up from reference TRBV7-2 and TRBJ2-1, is GAGVSQSPSNKVTEKGKDVELRCDPISGHTALYWYRQSLGQGLEFLIYFQGNSAPDKSGLPSDRFSAERTGGSVSTLTIQRTQQEDSAVYLCASSGTGYEQFFGPGTRLTVL.

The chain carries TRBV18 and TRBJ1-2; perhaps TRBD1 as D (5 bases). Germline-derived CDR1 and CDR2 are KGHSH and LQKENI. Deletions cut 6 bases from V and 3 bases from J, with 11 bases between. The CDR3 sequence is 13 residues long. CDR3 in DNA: TGTGCCAGCTCCTCGGGGGTGGACTATGGCTACACCTTC. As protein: CASSSGVDYGYTF.

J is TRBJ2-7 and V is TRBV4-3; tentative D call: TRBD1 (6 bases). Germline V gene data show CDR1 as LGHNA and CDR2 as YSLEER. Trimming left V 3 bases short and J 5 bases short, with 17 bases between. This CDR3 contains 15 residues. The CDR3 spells CASSQATGWVDEQYF. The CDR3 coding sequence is TGCGCCAGCAGCCAGGCTACAGGGTGGGTAGACGAGCAGTACTTC.

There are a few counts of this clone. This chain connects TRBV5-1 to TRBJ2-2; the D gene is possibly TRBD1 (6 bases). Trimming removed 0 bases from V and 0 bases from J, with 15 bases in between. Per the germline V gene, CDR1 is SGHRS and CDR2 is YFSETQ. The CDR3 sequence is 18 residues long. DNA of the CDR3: TGCGCCAGCAGCTTGGCCGTCTACAGGGAACCGAACACCGGGGAGCTGTTTTTT. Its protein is CASSLAVYREPNTGELFF.

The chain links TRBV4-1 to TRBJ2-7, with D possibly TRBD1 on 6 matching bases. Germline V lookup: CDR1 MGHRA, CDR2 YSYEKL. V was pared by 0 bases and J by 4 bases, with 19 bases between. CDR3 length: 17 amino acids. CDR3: CASSQDGYRANSYEQYF. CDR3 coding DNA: TGCGCCAGCAGCCAAGATGGTTACAGGGCCAATTCTTACGAGCAGTACTTC.

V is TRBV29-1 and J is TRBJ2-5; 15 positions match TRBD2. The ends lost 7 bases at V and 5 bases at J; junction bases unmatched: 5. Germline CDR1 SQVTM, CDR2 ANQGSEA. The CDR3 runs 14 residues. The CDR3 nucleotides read TGCAGCGCCGGGACTAGCGGGGGGCATGAGACCCAGTACTTC. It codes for CSAGTSGGHETQYF.

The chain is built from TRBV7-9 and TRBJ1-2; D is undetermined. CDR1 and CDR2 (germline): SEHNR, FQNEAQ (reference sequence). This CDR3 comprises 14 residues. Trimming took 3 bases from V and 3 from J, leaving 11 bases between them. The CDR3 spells CASSFDAAHYGYTF. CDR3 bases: TGTGCCAGCAGCTTCGACGCGGCCCACTATGGCTACACCTTC.

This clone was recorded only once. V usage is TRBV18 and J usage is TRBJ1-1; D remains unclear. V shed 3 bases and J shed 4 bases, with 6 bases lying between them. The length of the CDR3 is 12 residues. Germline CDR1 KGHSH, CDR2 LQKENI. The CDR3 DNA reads TGTGCCAGCTCACCCCCAGGCACTGAAGCTTTCTTT. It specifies CASSPPGTEAFF.

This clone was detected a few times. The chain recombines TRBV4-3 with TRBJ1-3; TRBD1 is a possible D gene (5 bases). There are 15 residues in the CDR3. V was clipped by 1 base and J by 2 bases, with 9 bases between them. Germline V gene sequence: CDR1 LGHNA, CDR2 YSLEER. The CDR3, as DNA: TGCGCCAGCAGCCAAGGCAGGGCTCCTGGAAACACCATATATTTT. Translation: CASSQGRAPGNTIYF.

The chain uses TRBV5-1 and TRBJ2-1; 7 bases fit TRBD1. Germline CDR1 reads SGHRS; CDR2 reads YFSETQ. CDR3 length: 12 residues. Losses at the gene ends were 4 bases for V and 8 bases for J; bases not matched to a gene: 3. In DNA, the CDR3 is TGCGCCAGCAGCGGGGACAGCCATGAGCAGTTCTTC. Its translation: CASSGDSHEQFF.

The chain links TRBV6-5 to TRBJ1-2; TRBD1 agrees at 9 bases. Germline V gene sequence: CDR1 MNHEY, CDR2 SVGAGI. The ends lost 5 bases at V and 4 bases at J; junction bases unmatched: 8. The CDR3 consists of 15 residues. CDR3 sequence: CASSAGTGKGYGYTF. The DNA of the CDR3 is TGTGCCAGCAGTGCGGGGACAGGGAAAGGCTATGGCTACACCTTC.

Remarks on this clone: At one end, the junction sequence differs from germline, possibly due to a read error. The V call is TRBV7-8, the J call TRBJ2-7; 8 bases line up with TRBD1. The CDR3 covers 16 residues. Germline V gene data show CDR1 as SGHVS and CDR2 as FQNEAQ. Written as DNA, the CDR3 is TGTGCTAGCAGCCGTCCTGACAGGGGTAAAAATGACGAGCAGTACTTC. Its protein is CASSRPDRGKNDEQYF.

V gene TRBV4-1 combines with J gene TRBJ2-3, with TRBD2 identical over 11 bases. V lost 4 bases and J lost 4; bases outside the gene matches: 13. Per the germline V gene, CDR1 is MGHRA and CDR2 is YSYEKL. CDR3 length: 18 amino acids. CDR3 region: CASSPVGLAGGRADTQYF. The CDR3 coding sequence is TGCGCCAGCAGCCCCGTCGGGCTAGCGGGGGGTAGGGCAGATACGCAGTATTTT.

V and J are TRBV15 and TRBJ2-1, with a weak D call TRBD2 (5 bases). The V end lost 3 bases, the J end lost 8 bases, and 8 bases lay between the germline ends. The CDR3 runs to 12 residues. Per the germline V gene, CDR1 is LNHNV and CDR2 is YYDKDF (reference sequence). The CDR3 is CATSSSDYEQFF. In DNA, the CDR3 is TGTGCCACCAGCAGTTCGGACTATGAGCAGTTCTTC.

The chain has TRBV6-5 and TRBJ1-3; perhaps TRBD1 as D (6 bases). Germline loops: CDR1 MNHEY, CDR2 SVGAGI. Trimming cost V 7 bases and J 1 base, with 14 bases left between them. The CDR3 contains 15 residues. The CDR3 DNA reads TGTGCCAGCAAGGTACAGGGTTCGTCTGGAAACACCATATATTTT. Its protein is CASKVQGSSGNTIYF.

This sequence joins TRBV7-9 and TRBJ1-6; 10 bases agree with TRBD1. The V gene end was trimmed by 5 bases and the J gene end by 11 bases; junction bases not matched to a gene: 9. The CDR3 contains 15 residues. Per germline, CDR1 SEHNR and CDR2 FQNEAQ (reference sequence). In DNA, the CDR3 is TGTGCCAGCAGCACCGGGACAGGGGCGTCTCCACCCCTCCACTTT. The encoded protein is CASSTGTGASPPLHF.

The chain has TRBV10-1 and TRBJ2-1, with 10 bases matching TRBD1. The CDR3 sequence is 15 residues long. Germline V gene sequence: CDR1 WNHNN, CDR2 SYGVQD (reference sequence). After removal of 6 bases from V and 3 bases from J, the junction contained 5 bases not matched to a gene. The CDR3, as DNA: TGCGCCAGCAGGCCCGGGACAGGGGACTACAATGAGCAGTTCTTC. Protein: CASRPGTGDYNEQFF.

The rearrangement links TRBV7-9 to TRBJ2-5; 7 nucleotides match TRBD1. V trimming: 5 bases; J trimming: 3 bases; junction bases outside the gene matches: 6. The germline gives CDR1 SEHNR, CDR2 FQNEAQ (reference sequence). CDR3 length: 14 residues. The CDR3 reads CASSPPTGKETQYF. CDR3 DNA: TGTGCCAGCAGCCCTCCGACAGGGAAAGAGACCCAGTACTTC.